The 4 T cell receptor beta chains given below trace back to one sample, sequenced in a study of identical twins. TCRdb re-derived calls from the 5' RACE reads in MiXCR, one entry per CDR3 protein. The sample shows roughly 250,000 distinct CDR3 sequences, over 11% of them seen only once. The sample was memory (CD45RO+) T cells sorted from blood. These receptors were collected from a woman younger than 35 in good health.

The rearrangement joins TRBV5-1 to TRBJ1-1; TRBD1 matches at 7 bases. The CDR3 runs 16 residues. From germline, CDR1 is SGHRS and CDR2 YFSETQ. V was pared by 0 bases and J by 0 bases, with 5 bases of the junction left unmatched. The CDR3 coding sequence is TGCGCCAGCAGCTTGGCGACAGGGAATATGAACACTGAAGCTTTCTTT. Amino acids: CASSLATGNMNTEAFF.

The chain is built from TRBV7-3 and TRBJ2-1; 11 nucleotides line up with TRBD2. CDR3 length equals 15 residues. With 5 bases clipped from V and 8 bases from J, the junction kept 8 bases outside the gene matches. Germline V gives CDR1 SGHTA, CDR2 FQGTGA. In nucleotides, the CDR3 is TGTGCCAGCAGCCCGAGTAGCGGGGGGGCTCATGAGCAGTTCTTC. Its protein product is CASSPSSGGAHEQFF.

The chain joins TRBV6-5 to TRBJ1-1; possible D gene TRBD1, 5 bases. The CDR3 covers 16 residues. With 0 bases removed from V and 4 bases from J, the gap between germline ends came to 15 bases. Germline CDR1 is MNHEY and CDR2 is SVGAGI. The CDR3, as DNA: TGTGCCAGCAGTTACTCGGGTGTCAGGGTGAGCACTGAAGCTTTCTTT. Its protein is CASSYSGVRVSTEAFF.

The table lists this clonotype with a count of one. V usage is TRBV2 and J usage is TRBJ2-2; 7 bases fit TRBD2. Germline lookup yields CDR1 SNHLY and CDR2 FYNNEI. The CDR3 sequence is 12 residues long. The DNA of the CDR3 is TGTGTTGAGGGGCGGGAGAGCGGGGAGCTGTTTTTT. It specifies CVEGRESGELFF.